What follows describes a single T cell receptor beta chain. This entry belongs to a study of T cells after yellow fever vaccination. Across the study: Those fractions that held only low numbers of cells were prepared using the SMART-Seq v4 Ultra Low Input RNA kit.

Via MiXCR, TCRdb re-called the 5' RACE reads, giving one row per CDR3 protein. The data hold 300,000 or so distinct CDR3 sequences, with around 6.8% observed a single time. CDR3 length: 13 residues. Germline assignment: CDR1 SGHNT and CDR2 YYREEE (reference sequence). V lost 2 bases, J lost 3 bases, and 9 bases lay in between. The sequence was collected from a man between 18 and 29 years old who received the YFV17D yellow fever vaccine. This sample comprised PBMCs, obtained roughly 45 days after the first yellow fever vaccination. V gene TRBV5-4 combines with J gene TRBJ2-7; unclear D gene. Here the CDR3 DNA reads TGTGCCAGCAGCTTTGGCAGTCACTACGAGCAGTACTTC. This sequence encodes CASSFGSHYEQYF.